This TCR beta chain derives from a study of blood T cells in healthy people across ages. As for the study in general: There was about one barcoded beta molecule captured by template switching per two T cells. General study findings and limits: Bulk PBMC profiling left naive and antigen-experienced comparisons inconclusive.

The V gene end was trimmed by 3 bases and the J gene end by 8 bases; junction bases not matched to a gene: 7. CDR3 size: 16 residues. The germline V gene encodes CDR1 DFQATT and CDR2 SNEGSKA (reference sequence). Regarding this clonotype: Its antigen is unknown.

Next came a second PCR, run for roughly 6 to 11 cycles, which used a sample-barcoded 5' primer along with a J-beta primer mix. Every sample produced at least 3 million CDR3-containing paired-end reads. Each CDR3 protein gets one entry after TCRdb re-called the 5' RACE reads with MiXCR. Counted here are approximately 1.5 million distinct CDR3 sequences, 40% to 45% occurring once; the ten biggest clones make up less than 5%. Donors were systemically healthy Caucasian individuals from Russia aged 6 to 90 years. This TCR was recovered from a woman between 18 and 29 years old in good health. V is TRBV20-1 and J is TRBJ2-1, with 16 bases matching TRBD2. Sequenced: blood. CDR3 in DNA: TGCAGTGCTAGTGGGACTAGCGGGGGGGCAATTGATGAGCAGTTCTTC. Amino acids: CSASGTSGGAIDEQFF.